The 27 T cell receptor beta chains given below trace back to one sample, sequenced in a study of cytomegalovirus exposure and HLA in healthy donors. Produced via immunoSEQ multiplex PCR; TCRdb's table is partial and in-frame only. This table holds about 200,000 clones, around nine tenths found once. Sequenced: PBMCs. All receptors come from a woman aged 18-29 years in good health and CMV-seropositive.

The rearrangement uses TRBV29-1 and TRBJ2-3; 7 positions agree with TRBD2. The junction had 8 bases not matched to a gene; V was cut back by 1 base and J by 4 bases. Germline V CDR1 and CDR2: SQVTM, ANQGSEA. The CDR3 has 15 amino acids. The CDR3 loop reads CSVEVRAGASDTQYF. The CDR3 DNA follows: TGCAGCGTTGAAGTCCGGGCGGGAGCTTCAGATACGCAGTATTTT.

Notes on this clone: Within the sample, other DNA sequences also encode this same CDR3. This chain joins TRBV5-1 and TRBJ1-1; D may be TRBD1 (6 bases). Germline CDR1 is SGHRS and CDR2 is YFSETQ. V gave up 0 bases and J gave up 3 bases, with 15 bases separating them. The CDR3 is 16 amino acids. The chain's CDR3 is CASSLDRVIGDTEAFF. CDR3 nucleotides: TGCGCCAGCAGCTTGGACAGGGTGATTGGGGACACTGAAGCTTTCTTT.

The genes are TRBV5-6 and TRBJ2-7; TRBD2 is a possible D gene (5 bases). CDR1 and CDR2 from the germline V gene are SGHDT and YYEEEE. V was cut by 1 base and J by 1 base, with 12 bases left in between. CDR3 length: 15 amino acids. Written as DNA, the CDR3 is TGTGCCAGCAGCTTGTCACGGGATCCTTCCTACGAGCAGTACTTC. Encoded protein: CASSLSRDPSYEQYF.

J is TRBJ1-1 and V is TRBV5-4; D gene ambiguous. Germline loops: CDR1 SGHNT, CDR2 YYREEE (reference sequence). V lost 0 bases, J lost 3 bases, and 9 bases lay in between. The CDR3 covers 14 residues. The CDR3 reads CASSLGGRDTEAFF. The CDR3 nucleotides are TGTGCCAGCAGCTTGGGAGGGAGAGACACTGAAGCTTTCTTT.

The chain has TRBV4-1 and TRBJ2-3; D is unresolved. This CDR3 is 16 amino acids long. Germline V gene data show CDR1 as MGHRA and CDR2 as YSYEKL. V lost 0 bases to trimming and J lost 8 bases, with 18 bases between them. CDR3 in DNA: TGCGCCAGCAGCCAAGAGTCCGTAACCGTCGGCGGTACGCAGTATTTT. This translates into CASSQESVTVGGTQYF.

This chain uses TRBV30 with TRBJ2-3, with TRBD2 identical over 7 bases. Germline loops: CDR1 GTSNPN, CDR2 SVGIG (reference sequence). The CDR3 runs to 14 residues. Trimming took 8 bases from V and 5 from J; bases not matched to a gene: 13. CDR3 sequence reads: CARTSGRGKDTQYF. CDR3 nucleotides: TGTGCCCGGACATCAGGGAGGGGTAAAGATACGCAGTATTTT.

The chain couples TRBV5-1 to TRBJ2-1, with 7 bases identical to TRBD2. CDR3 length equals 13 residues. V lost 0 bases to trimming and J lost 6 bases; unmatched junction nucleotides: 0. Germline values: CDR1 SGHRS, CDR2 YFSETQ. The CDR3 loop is CASSLGTSNEQFF. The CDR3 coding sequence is TGCGCCAGCAGCTTGGGGACTAGCAATGAGCAGTTCTTC.

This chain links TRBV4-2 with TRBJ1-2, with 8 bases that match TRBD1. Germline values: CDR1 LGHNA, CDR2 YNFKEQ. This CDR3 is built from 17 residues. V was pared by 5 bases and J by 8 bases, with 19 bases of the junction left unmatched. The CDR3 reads CASSYPRTGLSGSGYTF. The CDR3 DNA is TGTGCCAGCAGCTACCCCAGGACAGGGTTGTCAGGGTCGGGCTACACCTTC.

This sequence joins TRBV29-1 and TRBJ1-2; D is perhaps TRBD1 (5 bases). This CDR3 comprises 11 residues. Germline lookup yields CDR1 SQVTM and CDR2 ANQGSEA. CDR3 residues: CSDGAPYGYTF. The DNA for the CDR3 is TGCAGTGATGGGGCCCCATATGGCTACACCTTC.

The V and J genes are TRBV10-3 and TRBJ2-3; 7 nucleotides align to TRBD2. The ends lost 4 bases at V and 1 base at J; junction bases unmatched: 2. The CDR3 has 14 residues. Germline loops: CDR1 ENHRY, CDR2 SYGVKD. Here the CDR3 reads CAISASGRTDTQYF. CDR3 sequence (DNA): TGTGCCATCAGTGCTAGCGGCCGCACAGATACGCAGTATTTT.

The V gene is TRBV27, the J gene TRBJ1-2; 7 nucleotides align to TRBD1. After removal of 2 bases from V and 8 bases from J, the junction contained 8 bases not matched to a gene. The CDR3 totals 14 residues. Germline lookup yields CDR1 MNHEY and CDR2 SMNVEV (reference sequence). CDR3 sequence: CASSLDRVFGGYTF. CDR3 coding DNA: TGTGCCAGCAGTTTAGACAGGGTCTTTGGAGGCTACACCTTC.

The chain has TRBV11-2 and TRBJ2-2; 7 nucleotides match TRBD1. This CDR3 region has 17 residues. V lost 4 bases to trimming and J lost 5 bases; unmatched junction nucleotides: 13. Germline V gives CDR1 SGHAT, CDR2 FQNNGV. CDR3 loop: CASSSLSGRGYTGELFF. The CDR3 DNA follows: TGTGCCAGCAGCTCCCTAAGTGGCAGGGGGTATACCGGGGAGCTGTTTTTT.

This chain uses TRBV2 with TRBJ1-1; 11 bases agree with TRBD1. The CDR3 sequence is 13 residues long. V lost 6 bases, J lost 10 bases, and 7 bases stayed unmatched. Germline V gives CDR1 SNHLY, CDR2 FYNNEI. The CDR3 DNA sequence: TGTGCCAGCAGCGAGAGGGACAGGGGGGTAGCTTTCTTT. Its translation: CASSERDRGVAFF.

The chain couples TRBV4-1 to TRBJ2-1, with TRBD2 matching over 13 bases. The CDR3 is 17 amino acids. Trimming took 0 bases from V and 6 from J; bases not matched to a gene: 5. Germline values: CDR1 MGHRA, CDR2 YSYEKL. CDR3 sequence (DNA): TGCGCCAGCAGCCAAGATACGAGGACTAGCGGGAGCAATGAGCAGTTCTTC. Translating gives CASSQDTRTSGSNEQFF.

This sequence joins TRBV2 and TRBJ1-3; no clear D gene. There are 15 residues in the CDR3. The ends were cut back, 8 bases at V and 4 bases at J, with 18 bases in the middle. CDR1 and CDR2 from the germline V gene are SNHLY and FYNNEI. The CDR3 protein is CASRLRISQGNTIYF. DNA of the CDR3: TGTGCCAGCCGTCTCAGGATCTCTCAGGGAAACACCATATATTTT. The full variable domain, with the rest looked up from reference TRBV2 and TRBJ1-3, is EPEVTQTPSHQVTQMGQEVILRCVPISNHLYFYWYRQILGQKVEFLVSFYNNEISEKSEIFDDQFSVERPDGSNFTLKIRSTKLEDSAMYFCASRLRISQGNTIYFGEGSWLTVV.

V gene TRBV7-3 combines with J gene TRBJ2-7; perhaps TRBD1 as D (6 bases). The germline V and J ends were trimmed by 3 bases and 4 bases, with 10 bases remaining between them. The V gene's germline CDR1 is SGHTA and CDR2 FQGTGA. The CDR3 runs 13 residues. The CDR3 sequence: CASSFAQGYEQYF. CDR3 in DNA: TGTGCCAGCAGCTTCGCCCAGGGGTACGAGCAGTACTTC.

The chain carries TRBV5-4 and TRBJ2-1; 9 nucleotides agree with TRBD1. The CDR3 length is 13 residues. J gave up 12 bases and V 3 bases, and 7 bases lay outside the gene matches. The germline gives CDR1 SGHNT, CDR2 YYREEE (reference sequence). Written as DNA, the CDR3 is TGTGCCAGCAGCTGGGACAGGGAAACGAGGCAGTTCTTC. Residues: CASSWDRETRQFF.

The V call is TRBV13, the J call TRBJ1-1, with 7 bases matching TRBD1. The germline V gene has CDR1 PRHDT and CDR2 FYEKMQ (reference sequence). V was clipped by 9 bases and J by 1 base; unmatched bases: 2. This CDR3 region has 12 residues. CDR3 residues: CASRTGNTEAFF. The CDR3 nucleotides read TGTGCCAGTAGGACAGGGAACACTGAAGCTTTCTTT.

The CDR3 DNA sequence: TGTGCCAGCAGCCTTAGACAGGTCTATGGCTACACCTTC. Encoded protein: CASSLRQVYGYTF. This chain uses TRBV5-4 with TRBJ1-2, with D possibly matching TRBD1 (6 bases). The CDR3 is 13 residues long. Germline CDR1 is SGHNT and CDR2 is YYREEE (reference sequence). Trimming shortened V by 4 bases and J by 4 bases, and 11 bases separated the two germline ends.

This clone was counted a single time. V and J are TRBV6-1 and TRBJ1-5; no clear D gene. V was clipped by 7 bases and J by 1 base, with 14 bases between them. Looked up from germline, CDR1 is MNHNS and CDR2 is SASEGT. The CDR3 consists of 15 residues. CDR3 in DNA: TGTGCCAGCAAAGCCCCCGGGATGAGCAATCAGCCCCAGCATTTT. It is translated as CASKAPGMSNQPQHF.

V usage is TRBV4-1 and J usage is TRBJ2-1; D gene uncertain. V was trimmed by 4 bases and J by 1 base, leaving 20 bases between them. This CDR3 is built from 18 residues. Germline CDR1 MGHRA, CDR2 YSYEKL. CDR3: CASSRATPSGDSYNEQFF. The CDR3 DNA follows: TGCGCCAGCAGCCGTGCCACCCCCTCGGGTGATTCCTACAATGAGCAGTTCTTC.

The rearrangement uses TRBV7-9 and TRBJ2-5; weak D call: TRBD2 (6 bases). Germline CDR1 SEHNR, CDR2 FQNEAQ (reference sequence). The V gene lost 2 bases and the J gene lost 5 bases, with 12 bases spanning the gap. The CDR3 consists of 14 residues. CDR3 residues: CASSLRAGSETQYF. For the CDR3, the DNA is TGTGCCAGCAGCTTACGGGCGGGGAGTGAGACCCAGTACTTC.

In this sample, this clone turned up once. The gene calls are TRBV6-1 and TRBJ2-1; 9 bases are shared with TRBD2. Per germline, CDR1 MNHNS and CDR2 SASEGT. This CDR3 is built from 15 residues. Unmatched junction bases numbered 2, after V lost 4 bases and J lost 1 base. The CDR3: CASSGLADSYNEQFF. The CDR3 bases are TGTGCCAGCAGTGGACTAGCGGATTCCTACAATGAGCAGTTCTTC.

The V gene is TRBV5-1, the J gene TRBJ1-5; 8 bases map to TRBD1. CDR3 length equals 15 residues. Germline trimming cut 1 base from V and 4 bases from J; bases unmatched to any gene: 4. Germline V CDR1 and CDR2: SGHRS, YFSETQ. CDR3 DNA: TGCGCCAGCAGCTTGCGGACAGGGACGAATCAGCCCCAGCATTTT. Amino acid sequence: CASSLRTGTNQPQHF.

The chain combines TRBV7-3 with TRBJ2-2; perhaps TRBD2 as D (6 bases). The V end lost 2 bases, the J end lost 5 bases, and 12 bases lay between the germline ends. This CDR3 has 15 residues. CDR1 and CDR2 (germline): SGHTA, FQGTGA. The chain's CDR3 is CASSLPRAGTGELFF. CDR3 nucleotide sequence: TGTGCCAGCAGCTTACCTCGTGCGGGAACCGGGGAGCTGTTTTTT. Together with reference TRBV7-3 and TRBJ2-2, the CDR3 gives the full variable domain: GAGVSQTPSNKVTEKGKYVELRCDPISGHTALYWYRQSLGQGPEFLIYFQGTGAADDSGLPNDRFFAVRPEGSVSTLKIQRTERGDSAVYLCASSLPRAGTGELFFGEGSRLTVL.

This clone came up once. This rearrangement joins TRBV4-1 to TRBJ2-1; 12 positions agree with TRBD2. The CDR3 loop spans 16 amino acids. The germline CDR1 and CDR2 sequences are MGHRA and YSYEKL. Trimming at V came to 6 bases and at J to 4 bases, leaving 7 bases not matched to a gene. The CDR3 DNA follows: TGCGCCAGCAGGCCAACCGGGACTAGCGGGTACAATGAGCAGTTCTTC. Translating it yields CASRPTGTSGYNEQFF.

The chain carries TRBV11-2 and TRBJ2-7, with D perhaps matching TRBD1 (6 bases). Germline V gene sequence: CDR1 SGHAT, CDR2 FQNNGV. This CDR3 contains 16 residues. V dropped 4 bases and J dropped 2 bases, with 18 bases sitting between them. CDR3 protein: CASSSSIPDRAYEQYF. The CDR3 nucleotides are TGTGCCAGCAGCTCAAGCATACCGGACAGAGCCTACGAGCAGTACTTC.